This TCR beta chain was sequenced for a study of identical twins. The CDR3 has 14 amino acids. Germline CDR1 DFQATT, CDR2 SNEGSKA (reference sequence). After removal of 4 bases from V and 2 bases from J, the junction contained 5 bases not matched to a gene. A template switching step contributed a universal primer site, while unique molecular identifiers were present in the cDNA. TCRdb recomputed calls from the 5' RACE reads with MiXCR, one row per CDR3 protein. Among just over 500,000 distinct CDR3 sequences, about 20% were seen once, and the ten largest hold roughly 0.91%. The sample was also reused in another study, on T cells expressing NK-cell markers. From that second work: Sorting was restricted to alpha-beta TCR T cells by an anti-gamma-delta TCR antibody in several experiments. CD8+ T cells in 5 to 7 donors included dominant NKG2C+ clonotypes at roughly 1.0-7.5%.

Sequenced sample: CD4+ T cells sorted from blood. The clonotype originates from a woman aged 18 to 35 in good health. This chain links TRBV20-1 with TRBJ2-7; TRBD1 matches 10 bases. The CDR3 region is CSANTGTGAYEQYF. CDR3 bases: TGCAGTGCTAACACCGGGACAGGGGCCTACGAGCAGTACTTC.